This T cell receptor beta chain was identified in a study of regulatory and conventional T cells in RAG deficiency. Findings of the study overall: Control T-cell subsets had markedly higher Shannon entropy and lower Simpson indices than RAG-deficient patients. Shorter CDR3s in all patient subsets; >75% Treg-Tconv overlap in Omenn.

V was trimmed by 2 bases and J by 4 bases, leaving 12 bases between them. CDR1 and CDR2 from the germline V gene are GTSNPN and SVGIG (reference sequence). There are 14 residues in the CDR3. Generated by immunoSEQ multiplex PCR, the TCRdb table keeps only in-frame clones and is missing some. The table records tens of thousands of clones, about 90% of them present only once. Genomic DNA came from blood conventional CD4+ T cells gated CD25-low CD127-high. About this clone itself: Antigen specificity is unknown.

These data also formed part of another study, on regulatory T cells. Per that paper: The primer mix had 52 TRBV and 13 TRBJ primers. In patients, unique TRB V-J pairs were restricted and V/J usage skewed, especially in Tregs.

The sample comprised CD4+ effector T cells sorted from blood. The chain links TRBV30 to TRBJ1-5; D is unclear. The clonotype was recovered from a human donor in good health. The CDR3 protein is CAWSRGSQNQPQHF. CDR3 bases: TGTGCCTGGAGTAGAGGGAGCCAGAATCAGCCCCAGCATTTT.